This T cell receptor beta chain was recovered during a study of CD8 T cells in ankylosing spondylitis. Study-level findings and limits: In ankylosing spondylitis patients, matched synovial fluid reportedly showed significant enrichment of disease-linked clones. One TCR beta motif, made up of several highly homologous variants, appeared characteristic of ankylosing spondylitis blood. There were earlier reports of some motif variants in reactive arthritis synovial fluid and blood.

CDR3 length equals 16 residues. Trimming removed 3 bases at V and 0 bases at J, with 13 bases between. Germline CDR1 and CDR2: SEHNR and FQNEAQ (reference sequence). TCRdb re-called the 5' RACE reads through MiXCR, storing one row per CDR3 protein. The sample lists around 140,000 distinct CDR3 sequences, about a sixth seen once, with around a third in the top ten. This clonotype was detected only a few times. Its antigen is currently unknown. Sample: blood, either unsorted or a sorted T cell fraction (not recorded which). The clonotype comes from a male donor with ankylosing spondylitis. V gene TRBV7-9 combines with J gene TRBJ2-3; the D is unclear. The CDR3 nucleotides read TGTGCCAGCAGCTTTGATACAGCCACTAGCACAGATACGCAGTATTTT. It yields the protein CASSFDTATSTDTQYF.